This T cell receptor beta chain is drawn from a study of T cell repertoires in cytomegalovirus infection. This CDR3 contains 14 residues. The V gene end was trimmed by 5 bases and the J gene end by 4 bases; junction bases not matched to a gene: 6. Germline CDR1 MNHEY, CDR2 SMNVEV (reference sequence). TCRdb passed the reads through MiXCR, listing each CDR3 protein once. The table shows about 830,000 distinct CDR3 sequences, with roughly 33% occurring only once. In its sample, this clonotype was seen once. Antigen specificity is unknown. The sequence came from a human donor in good health (CMV status not recorded). Some clones in this sample may be carry-over from other donors' samples. This rearrangement joins TRBV27 to TRBJ1-2; the match to TRBD1 covers 8 bases. The sample here was cultured CD8+ T cells from PBMCs, taken from culture after CMV antigen stimulation. In DNA form, the CDR3 reads TGTGCCAGCAGTCCGGGACAGGAGGCCTATGGCTACACCTTC. Residues: CASSPGQEAYGYTF.